A selection of T cell receptor beta chains follows, all from one sample in a study of molecular identifiers for immune sequencing clone quantification. TCRdb re-derived calls from the PCR reads in MiXCR, one entry per CDR3 protein. This table has 460,000 or so distinct CDR3 sequences, about a quarter appearing once. Source material: naive CD8+ T cells from blood, with Jurkat cell RNA spiked in. These TCRs come from a human donor in good health. Some libraries in this study had Jurkat cell RNA spiked in. Each CDR3 is given with its conserved first and last residue. The D gene is left open where the match is weak. Rows may omit the clone size; those that give it use once, few, many or a size class.

j_call clone_size v_call d_call cdr3_nt cdr3_aa
TRBJ2-6 NA TRBV19 TRBD1 TGTGCCAGTAGTACCGGGACAGGGGGACGTTGGGCCAACGTCCTGACTTTC CASSTGTGGRWANVLTF
TRBJ2-1 NA TRBV24-1 TRBD2 TGTGCCATTGAGTCCGCGGGAGCCTACAATGAGCAGTTCTTC CAIESAGAYNEQFF
TRBJ1-1 few TRBV27 NA TGTGCCAGCAGTTTATCTGCTTCTTGGGGGCGGATTGAAGCTTTCTTT CASSLSASWGRIEAFF
TRBJ2-3 NA TRBV27 NA TGTGCCAGCACCCCAGTCCGCGGCGACACAGATACGCAGTATTTT CASTPVRGDTDTQYF
TRBJ2-4 NA TRBV4-3 TRBD2 TGCGCCAGCAGCCAAGACGCGACTAGCGGAACACTAGCCAAAAACATTCAGTACTTC CASSQDATSGTLAKNIQYF
TRBJ1-1 NA TRBV28 NA TGTGCCAGCCTAGGGGTTCGGGACACTGAAGCTTTCTTT CASLGVRDTEAFF
TRBJ1-5 many TRBV12-3/TRBV12-4 NA TGTGCCAGCAGTCCTCCTTTTAGCAATCAGCCCCAGCATTTT CASSPPFSNQPQHF
TRBJ2-7 NA TRBV4-3 NA TGCGCCAGCAGCCAAGATCTGGGGATCGAGCAGTACTTC CASSQDLGIEQYF
TRBJ1-1 many TRBV20-1 NA TGCAGTGCTAGTTGGGGGGTTGAAGCTTTCTTT CSASWGVEAFF
TRBJ2-7 NA TRBV14 TRBD2 TGTGCCAGCAACCAAGTTTCGGGAGGACCCTACGAGCAGTACTTC CASNQVSGGPYEQYF
TRBJ2-1 few TRBV4-3 NA TGCGCCAGCAGCCAAGACATTGGTAGGGGAAATGAGCAGTTCTTC CASSQDIGRGNEQFF
TRBJ2-3 few TRBV5-6 TRBD2 TGTGCCAGCAGCTTGAGTGGTAGCGGGAGGGCTTTCCCAGATACGCAGTATTTT CASSLSGSGRAFPDTQYF
TRBJ2-5 NA TRBV3-1 TRBD2 TGTGCCAGCAGCCAAGATAGGACTAGCGGACAAGAGACCCAGTACTTC CASSQDRTSGQETQYF
TRBJ2-3 NA TRBV27 TRBD2 TGTGCCAGCAGTTTCGGAGCGGGGGGGCAAACAGATACGCAGTATTTT CASSFGAGGQTDTQYF
TRBJ2-2 NA TRBV27 NA TGTGCCAGCAGTCCTTCTCTAGAGACAGCGAACACCGGGGAGCTGTTTTTT CASSPSLETANTGELFF
TRBJ1-1 many TRBV15 TRBD1 TGTGCCACCAGCACGGGACAGACTTACGAAGCTTTCTTT CATSTGQTYEAFF
TRBJ1-5 NA TRBV18 NA TGTGCCAGCAGGCGGGACTCTGATAGCAATCAGCCCCAGCATTTT CASRRDSDSNQPQHF
TRBJ1-5 few TRBV19 NA TGTGCCAGTAGTAACAGCCCCAGTGGGAATTGGCATTTT CASSNSPSGNWHF
TRBJ2-7 NA TRBV10-3 NA TGTGCCATCAGAGAAGTAGGGAATAGCTACGAGCAGTACTTC CAIREVGNSYEQYF
TRBJ2-7 NA TRBV6-2/TRBV6-3 NA TGTGCCGGCAGTTATGGCGGTAGCGGCTACGAGCAGTACTTC CAGSYGGSGYEQYF
TRBJ2-7 few TRBV2 TRBD1 TGTGCCAGCATATTTTGGGACAGGGGTGAGGAGCAGTACTTC CASIFWDRGEEQYF
TRBJ2-7 NA TRBV30 NA TGTGCCTGGAGTTATGGCGTTAACTACGAGCAGTACTTC CAWSYGVNYEQYF
TRBJ1-1 many TRBV9 NA TGTGCCAGCAGCATGGACTTCAGGGCCACTGAAGCTTTCTTT CASSMDFRATEAFF
TRBJ1-1 NA TRBV4-3 NA TGCGCCAGCAGCCAAGATGGCGTAGGGGGTAGCTCTGAAGCTTTCTTT CASSQDGVGGSSEAFF
TRBJ2-3 many TRBV12-3/TRBV12-4 TRBD2 TGTGCCAGCCTAGCGGGAGGTTTTGGGGATACGCAGTATTTT CASLAGGFGDTQYF
TRBJ1-1 many TRBV7-9 TRBD1 TGTGCCAGCAGCTATGGACAGGGGGCGAACACTGAAGCTTTCTTT CASSYGQGANTEAFF
TRBJ1-1 NA TRBV19 NA TGTGCCAGTAGGTTCAGGGAGGGCACTGAAGCTTTCTTT CASRFREGTEAFF
TRBJ1-1 many TRBV27 NA TGTGCCAGCAGTTTACGGCCCCGAGACAGTTTGAACACTGAAGCTTTCTTT CASSLRPRDSLNTEAFF
TRBJ2-4 many TRBV4-1 TRBD1 TGCGCCAGCAGCCAACCCACGGACAGGTCTCTAGCCAAAAACATTCAGTACTTC CASSQPTDRSLAKNIQYF
TRBJ1-1 NA TRBV24-1 NA TGTGCCACCACCCGAGCTGATGGGACTGAAGCTTTCTTT CATTRADGTEAFF
TRBJ1-2 few TRBV4-1 NA TGCGCCAGCAGCCAAGGACTTTCATCTAACTATGGCTACACCTTC CASSQGLSSNYGYTF
TRBJ2-1 few TRBV29-1 NA TGCAGCGTTGAAGGGCCGTTTTTGGAAAATGAGCAGTTCTTC CSVEGPFLENEQFF
TRBJ2-5 NA TRBV7-9 NA TGTGCCAGCAGCTTAGTAATCGGGGTCCAAGAGCCCCAGTACTTC CASSLVIGVQEPQYF
TRBJ2-7 few TRBV12-3/TRBV12-4 NA TGTGCCAGCAGTTTGGGGGACACAGCCTACGAGCAGTACTTC CASSLGDTAYEQYF
TRBJ2-7 NA TRBV4-1 NA TGCGCCAGCAGCCAAGATCCGGGGACTCCGTCCTACGAGCAGTACTTC CASSQDPGTPSYEQYF
TRBJ1-2 few TRBV6-5 NA TGTGCCGGCAGCCCCGGGACTCAGGCGGATGGCTACACCTTC CAGSPGTQADGYTF
TRBJ1-1 few TRBV5-1 NA TGCGCCAGCAGCTTGGATCCCATGAACACTGAAGCTTTCTTT CASSLDPMNTEAFF
TRBJ2-1 few TRBV7-6 TRBD1 TGTGCCAGCAGCTCCCGGCCCCCGGGACAGGTCTACAATGAGCAGTTCTTC CASSSRPPGQVYNEQFF
TRBJ2-7 NA TRBV7-9 NA TGTGCCAGCAGCTTTCAGACCTCCACCTACGAGCAGTACTTC CASSFQTSTYEQYF
TRBJ1-1 NA TRBV18 NA TGTGCCAGCTCACCACGAACCCTGTTTGGGACCGCTACCACTGAAGCTTTCTTT CASSPRTLFGTATTEAFF
TRBJ2-7 few TRBV13 NA TGTGCCAGCAGCAAGGACTTATACGAGCAGTACTTC CASSKDLYEQYF
TRBJ2-3 many TRBV9 TRBD2 TGTGCCAGCAGCGTCAACCCTAGCGGGGGCCTAGGTGTCACAGATACGCAGTATTTT CASSVNPSGGLGVTDTQYF
TRBJ2-5 NA TRBV6-1 NA TGTGTCAGCAGGGAGCAGGGAGGCGAGACCCAGTACTTC CVSREQGGETQYF
TRBJ2-4 many TRBV2 NA TGTGCCAGCAGTGAAGCGTTTTCCCCAGGGAACTACTTC CASSEAFSPGNYF
TRBJ2-7 NA TRBV27 NA TGTGCCAGCAGTTTCGGTAGGCCGGGGGAGCAGTACTTC CASSFGRPGEQYF
TRBJ2-1 NA TRBV4-3 TRBD2 TGCGCCAGCAGCCCAGAGACTAGCGGGAGGGCCTATGAGCAGTTCTTC CASSPETSGRAYEQFF
TRBJ2-5 NA TRBV28 NA TGTGCCAGCAGTTTGGCGGCGGGAAAAGAGACCCAGTACTTC CASSLAAGKETQYF
TRBJ2-1 NA TRBV20-1 NA TGCAGTGCTAGAGATTCGGGGACCTACAATGAGCAGTTCTTC CSARDSGTYNEQFF
TRBJ1-2 NA TRBV6-5 TRBD1 TGTGCCAGCAGTTACAAGTCGACAGGGGATTTTTTCTATGGCTACACCTTC CASSYKSTGDFFYGYTF
TRBJ2-3 many TRBV28 NA TGTGCCAGCAGTTTAACGGGCGCCCTCACAGATACGCAGTATTTT CASSLTGALTDTQYF
TRBJ2-7 NA TRBV18 NA TGTGCCAGCTCACCACTAGAGGGGTACGAGCAGTACTTC CASSPLEGYEQYF
TRBJ2-3 few TRBV14 NA TGTGCCAGCAGCACGTGGGACGATATCTTAACAGATACGCAGTATTTT CASSTWDDILTDTQYF
TRBJ2-7 many TRBV29-1 TRBD2 TGCAGCGTTGTGGGACTAGAGGGAACTGACGAGCAGTACTTC CSVVGLEGTDEQYF
TRBJ1-5 NA TRBV10-2 NA TGCGCCAGCAGTGTTATGGTTTGGCAGCCCCAGCATTTT CASSVMVWQPQHF
TRBJ2-1 NA TRBV7-2 TRBD2 TGTGCCAGCAGGTACGGGACTAGCGGTGAGCAGTTCTTC CASRYGTSGEQFF
TRBJ1-5 many TRBV4-1 TRBD1 TGCGCCAGCAGCCCCGACAGGGGATACCAGCCCCAGCATTTT CASSPDRGYQPQHF
TRBJ2-7 NA TRBV7-9 NA TGTGCCAGCAGCCGGAGCGAGGGGGGCTACGAGCAGTACTTC CASSRSEGGYEQYF
TRBJ2-5 NA TRBV7-9 TRBD1 TGTGCCAGCAGCTTAGGACAGGGATGGAAAGAGACCCAGTACTTC CASSLGQGWKETQYF
TRBJ2-7 NA TRBV7-2 TRBD2 TGTGCCAGCACCCCACTAGCGGGGCCCTACGAGCAGTACTTC CASTPLAGPYEQYF